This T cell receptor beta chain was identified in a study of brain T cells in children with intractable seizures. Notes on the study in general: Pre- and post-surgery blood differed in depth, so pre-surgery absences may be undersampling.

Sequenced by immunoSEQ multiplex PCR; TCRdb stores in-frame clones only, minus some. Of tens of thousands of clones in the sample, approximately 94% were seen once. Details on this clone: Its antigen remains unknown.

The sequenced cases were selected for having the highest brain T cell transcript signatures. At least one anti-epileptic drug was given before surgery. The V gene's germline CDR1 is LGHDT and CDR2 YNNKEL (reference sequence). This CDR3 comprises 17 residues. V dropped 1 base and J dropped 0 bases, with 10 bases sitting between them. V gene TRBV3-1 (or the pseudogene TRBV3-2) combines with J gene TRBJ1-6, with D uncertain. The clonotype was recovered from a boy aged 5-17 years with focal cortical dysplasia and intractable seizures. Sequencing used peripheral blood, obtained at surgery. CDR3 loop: CASSQVPASSYNSPLHF. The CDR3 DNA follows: TGTGCCAGCAGCCAAGTACCGGCGAGCTCCTATAATTCACCCCTCCACTTT.